Listed below are T cell receptor beta chains from one sample, sequenced in a study of cytomegalovirus exposure and HLA in healthy donors. Assay used: immunoSEQ multiplex PCR; TCRdb lists only in-frame clones, some missing. Among about 140,000 clones listed, approximately 85% were seen once. The sequencing input was PBMCs. These receptors originate from a woman aged 25 to 45 in good health and CMV-seronegative. Both conserved end residues are trimmed from each CDR3. The order of the fields is J gene, CDR3 length, V gene, CDR3 protein.

>TRBJ2-3|13|TRBV5-1
ASSQGTGRTDTQY
>TRBJ2-1|14|TRBV2
ASSGSSGGASNEQF
>TRBJ1-2|10|TRBV6-4
ASSDQGIGYT
>TRBJ2-7|11|TRBV6-6
ASTGLYSYEQY
>TRBJ2-1|15|TRBV4-1
ASSQDQEGLGGGLEF
>TRBJ2-1|13|TRBV5-1
ASSLVERGNNEQF
>TRBJ2-3|14|TRBV6-4
ASSDSTSGGADTQY
>TRBJ2-2|15|TRBV19
ASSISLGTGNTGELF
>TRBJ2-1|14|TRBV10-3
AISEPGTGAYNEQF
>TRBJ2-7|11|TRBV13
ASSLFNTYEQY
>TRBJ2-2|13|TRBV5-6
ASSFRGSLTGELF
>TRBJ1-6|14|TRBV4-1
ASSQAGGQGHSPLH
>TRBJ2-1|13|TRBV4-3
ASSPQGISYNEQF
>TRBJ2-7|12|TRBV19
ASSTNRGHYEQY
>TRBJ2-3|11|TRBV6-6
ASMRAATDTQY
>TRBJ1-5|12|TRBV9
ASSVGTYGQPQH
>TRBJ2-2|12|TRBV4-3
ASSPGVNTGELF
>TRBJ1-1|13|TRBV4-2
ASSQDQGLGTEAF
>TRBJ1-2|14|TRBV18
ASSPTPIQGNYGYT
>TRBJ2-1|14|TRBV7-3
ASSLQGSGGLNEQF
>TRBJ2-7|12|TRBV14
ASSQYVGGYEQY
>TRBJ1-4|12|TRBV14
ASIPRGIREKLF
>TRBJ2-3|13|TRBV7-2
ASSFGRGDTDTQY
>TRBJ1-2|13|TRBV14
ASSQDTGSSYGYT
>TRBJ2-3|12|TRBV5-5
ASSPGTVTDTQY
>TRBJ1-1|11|TRBV6-5
ASSGTGGTEAF
>TRBJ1-5|15|TRBV27
ASLGRGHTVSNQPQH
>TRBJ1-1|12|TRBV18
ASSQIRERNEAF